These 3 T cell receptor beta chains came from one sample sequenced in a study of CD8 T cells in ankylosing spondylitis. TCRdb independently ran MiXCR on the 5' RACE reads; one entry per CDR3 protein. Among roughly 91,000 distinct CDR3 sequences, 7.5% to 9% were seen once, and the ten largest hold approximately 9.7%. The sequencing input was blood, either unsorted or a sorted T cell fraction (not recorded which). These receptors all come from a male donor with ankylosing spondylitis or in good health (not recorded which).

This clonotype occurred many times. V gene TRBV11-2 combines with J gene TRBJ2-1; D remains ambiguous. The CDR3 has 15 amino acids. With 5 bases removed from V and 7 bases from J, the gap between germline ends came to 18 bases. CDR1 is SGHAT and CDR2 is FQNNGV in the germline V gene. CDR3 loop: CASSTPSRLKNEQFF. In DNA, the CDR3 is TGTGCCAGCAGCACCCCCTCGCGACTCAAGAATGAGCAGTTCTTC.

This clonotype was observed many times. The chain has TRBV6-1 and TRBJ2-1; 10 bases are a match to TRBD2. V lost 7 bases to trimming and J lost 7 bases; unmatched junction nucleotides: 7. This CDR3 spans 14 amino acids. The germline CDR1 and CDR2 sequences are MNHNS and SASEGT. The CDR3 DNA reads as TGTGCCAGCAAATTAGCGGGAGGCTGGAATGAGCAGTTCTTC. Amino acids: CASKLAGGWNEQFF.

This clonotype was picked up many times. The CDR3 sequence: CASSLVSGRADNEQFF. In DNA, the CDR3 is TGCGCCAGCAGCCTCGTTAGCGGGAGGGCGGACAATGAGCAGTTCTTC. The rearrangement links TRBV4-1 to TRBJ2-1, with 11 bases fitting TRBD2. After removal of 4 bases from V and 5 bases from J, the junction contained 7 bases not matched to a gene. This CDR3 is 16 amino acids long. Germline V gene sequence: CDR1 MGHRA, CDR2 YSYEKL.